The 29 T cell receptor beta chains below come from one sample, sequenced in a study of shared clonotypes between healthy human individuals. The table came from immunoSEQ multiplex PCR; TCRdb's copy has only in-frame clones and leaves some out. The table includes 2,500,000 or so clones, around nine tenths detected once. Sequences were obtained from naive CD4+ T cells sorted from blood. Documented subset: CD45RA+ positively selected. These receptor sequences come from a man between 18 and 29 years old in good health.

The genes are TRBV11-1 and TRBJ2-5; TRBD2 matches 12 bases. Germline V gives CDR1 SGHAT, CDR2 FQDESV (reference sequence). The ends lost 5 bases at V and 1 base at J; junction bases unmatched: 5. The CDR3 sequence is 16 residues long. The CDR3 spells CASSLRTSGAQETQYF. The DNA of the CDR3 is TGTGCCAGCAGCCTGCGGACTAGCGGGGCCCAAGAGACCCAGTACTTC.

The genes are TRBV19 and TRBJ1-4; D remains ambiguous. This CDR3 is built from 12 residues. V was trimmed by 3 bases and J by 8 bases, leaving 7 bases between them. Germline loops: CDR1 LNHDA, CDR2 SQIVND (reference sequence). The CDR3 region has the DNA TGTGCCAGTAGTATTGGGAAGGAAAAACTGTTTTTT. It codes for CASSIGKEKLFF.

This clone was seen a single time. The chain has TRBV5-1 and TRBJ2-3; D possibly uses TRBD1 or TRBD2 (5 bases each). The CDR3 has 15 amino acids. Germline V CDR1 and CDR2: SGHRS, YFSETQ. Trimming shortened V by 1 base and J by 4 bases, and 13 bases separated the two germline ends. This chain's CDR3 is CASSLPIPGPDTQYF. The CDR3 DNA follows: TGCGCCAGCAGCTTGCCGATCCCGGGGCCAGATACGCAGTATTTT.

Of note for this clone: The sample contains more than one DNA sequence encoding this CDR3. The CDR3 here is CASSLGGGTYNEQFF. CDR3 in DNA: TGTGCCAGCAGCTTGGGTGGAGGGACCTACAATGAGCAGTTCTTC. The rearrangement links TRBV5-4 to TRBJ2-1, with D perhaps matching TRBD2 (6 bases). The CDR3 is made up of 15 amino acids. The V gene lost 0 bases and the J gene lost 2 bases, with 9 bases spanning the gap. Germline CDR1 SGHNT, CDR2 YYREEE (reference sequence).

The chain couples TRBV10-3 to TRBJ1-2; no firm D call. With 4 bases removed from V and 4 bases from J, the gap between germline ends came to 4 bases. CDR3 length: 11 residues. Germline CDR1 is ENHRY and CDR2 is SYGVKD. This chain's CDR3 is CAISGGYGYTF. In nucleotides, the CDR3 is TGTGCCATCAGTGGAGGCTATGGCTACACCTTC.

The rearrangement joins TRBV7-2 to TRBJ2-2; a possible D gene is TRBD2 (6 bases). Trimming stripped 6 bases from V and 4 bases from J, with 18 bases between. This CDR3 has 16 amino acids. In germline, CDR1 is SGHTA, CDR2 FQGNSA. CDR3 region: CASSYLSTSSTGELFF. The CDR3 region has the DNA TGTGCCAGCAGTTACCTTTCGACTAGTTCCACCGGGGAGCTGTTTTTT.

The chain joins TRBV15 to TRBJ1-2; possibly TRBD1 for D (6 bases). The ends were cut back, 3 bases at V and 4 bases at J, with 18 bases in the middle. Per the germline V gene, CDR1 is LNHNV and CDR2 is YYDKDF (reference sequence). The length of the CDR3 is 16 residues. The CDR3 loop reads CATSRGTSSGVYGYTF. The CDR3 region has the DNA TGTGCCACCAGCAGGGGAACCTCCTCAGGGGTCTATGGCTACACCTTC.

The chain uses TRBV7-2 and TRBJ2-1, with 8 bases aligning to TRBD2. The CDR3 is 16 amino acids. Unmatched junction bases numbered 7, after V lost 0 bases and J lost 6 bases. The germline V gene has CDR1 SGHTA and CDR2 FQGNSA. The CDR3 region has the DNA TGTGCCAGCAGCTTAGCGGCGGGAGGTTTCTTCAATGAGCAGTTCTTC. Amino acids: CASSLAAGGFFNEQFF.

CDR3 sequence reads: CASSENPGSQETQYF. The CDR3 nucleotides read TGTGCCAGCAGTGAAAACCCCGGGAGCCAAGAGACCCAGTACTTC. The chain links TRBV6-1 to TRBJ2-5; a possible D gene is TRBD2 (6 bases). Trimming took off 2 bases at V and 1 base at J, with 11 bases between the two ends. Germline values: CDR1 MNHNS, CDR2 SASEGT. CDR3 size: 15 residues.

V gene TRBV5-4 combines with J gene TRBJ2-1; tentatively, D is TRBD1 (6 bases). Looked up from germline, CDR1 is SGHNT and CDR2 is YYREEE (reference sequence). The V end was cut by 6 bases, the J end by 4 bases, with 17 bases between. The CDR3 is made up of 15 amino acids. The CDR3 is CASTQRTDPYNEQFF. The CDR3 nucleotides are TGTGCCAGCACCCAGCGGACAGATCCGTACAATGAGCAGTTCTTC.

The chain recombines TRBV7-9 with TRBJ1-1, with no clear D. In germline, CDR1 is SEHNR, CDR2 FQNEAQ (reference sequence). With 3 bases removed from V and 4 bases from J, the gap between germline ends came to 15 bases. The CDR3 is made up of 15 amino acids. The CDR3 spells CASSFVRDDPTEAFF. For the CDR3, the DNA is TGTGCCAGCAGCTTCGTTAGAGACGACCCCACTGAAGCTTTCTTT.

CDR3 DNA: TGTGCCAGCAGCCTGGGGGGGAGTGAAGCTTTCTTT. It encodes CASSLGGSEAFF. The chain recombines TRBV6-5 with TRBJ1-1, with D maybe TRBD1 (5 bases). The germline V gene has CDR1 MNHEY and CDR2 SVGAGI. There are 12 residues in the CDR3. Trimming took off 6 bases at V and 7 bases at J, with 12 bases between the two ends.

The chain recombines TRBV6-5 with TRBJ1-1, with D possibly TRBD1 on 6 matching bases. The CDR3 covers 13 residues. In germline, CDR1 is MNHEY, CDR2 SVGAGI. Between the trimmed V and J ends, which lost 6 bases and 11 bases, there was a span of 19 bases. In DNA, the CDR3 is TGTGCCAGCAGGCCTCCAGGGAAGGGGGAGGCTTTCTTT. Translated: CASRPPGKGEAFF.

The rearrangement links TRBV30 to TRBJ1-4; unclear D gene. This CDR3 has 13 amino acids. The ends were cut back, 2 bases at V and 11 bases at J, with 15 bases in the middle. CDR1 GTSNPN and CDR2 SVGIG come from the germline V gene (reference sequence). The CDR3 nucleotides are TGTGCCTGGAGTATTCTGGACGGGAGGAAACTGTTTTTT. It codes for CAWSILDGRKLFF.

The chain combines TRBV5-4 with TRBJ2-3, with 11 nucleotides matching TRBD2. CDR3 length equals 16 residues. The V and J ends lost 0 bases and 6 bases, in that order; junction bases with no gene match: 6. The germline V gene encodes CDR1 SGHNT and CDR2 YYREEE (reference sequence). As DNA, the CDR3 is TGTGCCAGCAGCTTGGCCACACTAGCGGGAGCTGATACGCAGTATTTT. Translated: CASSLATLAGADTQYF. The variable domain in full, completed from reference TRBV5-4 and TRBJ2-3, reads ETGVTQSPTHLIKTRGQQVTLRCSSQSGHNTVSWYQQALGQGPQFIFQYYREEENGRGNFPPRFSGLQFPNYSSELNVNALELDDSALYLCASSLATLAGADTQYFGPGTRLTVL.

The V and J genes are TRBV19 and TRBJ1-6, with D tentatively TRBD1 (6 bases). V was shortened by 3 bases and J by 10 bases, with 13 bases between the two germline ends. CDR3 length equals 14 residues. The V gene's germline CDR1 is LNHDA and CDR2 SQIVND (reference sequence). The CDR3, as DNA: TGTGCCAGTAGTATTGGGCAGGGGATGTCACCCCTCCACTTT. As protein: CASSIGQGMSPLHF.

The chain couples TRBV5-1 to TRBJ2-2, with 7 bases lining up with TRBD2. This CDR3 region has 16 residues. CDR1 is SGHRS, CDR2 YFSETQ, per germline. Losses at the gene ends were 0 bases for V and 1 base for J; bases not matched to a gene: 3. The CDR3 region has the DNA TGCGCCAGCAGCTTGGTTCCTAGCGGGAACACCGGGGAGCTGTTTTTT. Protein product: CASSLVPSGNTGELFF.

The CDR3 loop is CASGGKTETQYF. The CDR3 region has the DNA TGTGCCAGCGGCGGGAAGACTGAGACCCAGTACTTC. The chain is built from TRBV7-9 and TRBJ2-5; D possibly corresponds to TRBD2 (6 bases). V lost 8 bases to trimming and J lost 5 bases, with 12 bases between them. The CDR3 consists of 12 residues. CDR1 SEHNR and CDR2 FQNEAQ come from the germline V gene (reference sequence).

The chain carries TRBV6-5 and TRBJ1-2; the D gene is possibly TRBD1 (6 bases). The CDR3 extends over 14 amino acids. The germline V and J ends were trimmed by 2 bases and 7 bases, with 14 bases remaining between them. Germline CDR1 MNHEY, CDR2 SVGAGI. In nucleotides, the CDR3 is TGTGCCAGCAGTTACCGGGACATCGGATTTGGCTACACCTTC. Translated, it gives CASSYRDIGFGYTF.

The chain links TRBV28 to TRBJ2-7; unclear D gene. The CDR3 spans 11 residues. Looked up from germline, CDR1 is MDHEN and CDR2 is SYDVKM. V was clipped by 6 bases and J by 7 bases, with 10 bases between them. Written as DNA, the CDR3 is TGTGCCAGCAGCAATCTAGGGGAGCAGTACTTC. Translated: CASSNLGEQYF.

V usage is TRBV5-1 and J usage is TRBJ2-2; 8 nucleotides match TRBD1. Trimming took 0 bases from V and 5 from J; bases not matched to a gene: 9. The CDR3 sequence is 17 residues long. Germline lookup yields CDR1 SGHRS and CDR2 YFSETQ. The CDR3 nucleotides are TGCGCCAGCAGCTTGGTTTGGACAGGGCAGGGAACCGGGGAGCTGTTTTTT. Translating it yields CASSLVWTGQGTGELFF.

The chain carries TRBV5-4 and TRBJ2-5; 7 nucleotides line up with TRBD2. This CDR3 has 14 amino acids. The V gene's germline CDR1 is SGHNT and CDR2 YYREEE (reference sequence). The trim removed 3 bases at V and 5 bases at J, leaving 7 bases unmatched. CDR3 loop: CASSSAGPRETQYF. CDR3 bases: TGTGCCAGCAGCTCAGCGGGGCCGAGGGAGACCCAGTACTTC.

As regards this clone: The junction does not match germline at one end; this may be a read error. The chain links TRBV7-7 to TRBJ2-5; no firm D call. Germline-derived CDR1 and CDR2 are SSHAT and FNYEAQ (reference sequence). This CDR3 has 15 amino acids. CDR3 sequence reads: CASSLGSRIQETQYF. The CDR3 coding sequence is TGTGCTAGCAGCTTAGGTTCCAGGATTCAAGAGACCCAGTACTTC.

CDR3: CASSPRVVIGGTNTGELFF. DNA for the CDR3: TGTGCCAGCTCACCACGAGTTGTCATCGGGGGGACGAACACCGGGGAGCTGTTTTTT. V gene TRBV18 combines with J gene TRBJ2-2; TRBD2 agrees at 7 bases. This CDR3 contains 19 residues. The germline V gene encodes CDR1 KGHSH and CDR2 LQKENI. J gave up 0 bases and V 1 base, and 11 bases lay outside the gene matches.

V is TRBV29-1 and J is TRBJ1-2, with TRBD1 matching 10 bases. Trimming removed 6 bases from V and 6 bases from J; junction bases left unmatched: 4. This CDR3 is 12 amino acids long. The V gene's germline CDR1 is SQVTM and CDR2 ANQGSEA. The CDR3 loop is CSVGTGVHGYTF. The CDR3 bases are TGCAGCGTGGGGACAGGGGTTCATGGCTACACCTTC.

This clone occurred once. This chain uses TRBV27 with TRBJ1-1, with D unresolved. The CDR3 contains 13 residues. The V gene lost 3 bases and the J gene lost 1 base, with 6 bases spanning the gap. CDR1 is MNHEY, CDR2 SMNVEV, per germline (reference sequence). The CDR3 here is CASSLAQNTEAFF. CDR3 nucleotide sequence: TGTGCCAGCAGTTTGGCCCAGAACACTGAAGCTTTCTTT.

V gene TRBV2 combines with J gene TRBJ2-1; 7 bases map to TRBD2. The CDR3 spans 15 residues. CDR1 is SNHLY and CDR2 is FYNNEI in the germline V gene. The trim removed 3 bases at V and 3 bases at J, leaving 5 bases unmatched. Here the CDR3 DNA reads TGTGCCAGCAGTGAGGAAGCTAGCGGCTACAATGAGCAGTTCTTC. Encoded protein: CASSEEASGYNEQFF.

The chain employs TRBV18 and TRBJ1-6; D unclear. Per germline, CDR1 KGHSH and CDR2 LQKENI. Trimming took 2 bases from V and 9 from J, leaving 5 bases between them. CDR3 size: 12 residues. The DNA for the CDR3 is TGTGCCAGCTCACCAGGGAGTTCACCCCTCCACTTT. It yields the protein CASSPGSSPLHF. The variable domain in full, with the rest retrieved from reference TRBV18 and TRBJ1-6, is NAGVMQNPRHLVRRRGQEARLRCSPMKGHSHVYWYRQLPEEGLKFMVYLQKENIIDESGMPKERFSAEFPKEGPSILRIQQVVRGDSAAYFCASSPGSSPLHFGNGTRLTVT.

This chain joins TRBV5-1 and TRBJ2-2, with D unclear. Trimming removed 0 bases from V and 5 bases from J, with 8 bases in between. The CDR3 is 14 residues long. The germline gives CDR1 SGHRS, CDR2 YFSETQ. The CDR3 sequence is CASSLGERTGELFF. The CDR3 DNA is TGCGCCAGCAGCTTGGGAGAGCGAACCGGGGAGCTGTTTTTT.